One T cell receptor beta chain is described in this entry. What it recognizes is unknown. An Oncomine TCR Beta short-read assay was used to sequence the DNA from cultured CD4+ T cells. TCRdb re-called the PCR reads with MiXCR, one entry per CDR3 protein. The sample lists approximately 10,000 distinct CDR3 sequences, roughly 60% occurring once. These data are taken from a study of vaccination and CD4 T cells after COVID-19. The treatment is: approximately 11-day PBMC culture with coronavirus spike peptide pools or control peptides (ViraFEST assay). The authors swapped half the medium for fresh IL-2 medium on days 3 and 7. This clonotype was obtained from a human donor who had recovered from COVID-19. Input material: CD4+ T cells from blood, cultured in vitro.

The CDR3 protein is CASSLGQSPNYGYTF. In nucleotides, the CDR3 is TGTGCCAGCAGCTTAGGGCAGTCGCCTAACTATGGCTACACCTTC. The chain uses TRBV7-9 and TRBJ1-2; D call uncertain. Looked up from germline, CDR1 is SEHNR and CDR2 is FQNEAQ (reference sequence). V lost 1 base, J lost 0 bases, and 9 bases lay in between. CDR3 length: 15 amino acids.